Listed below are T cell receptor beta chains from one sample, sequenced in a study of PD-1 blockade in classical Hodgkin lymphoma. Libraries were prepared by immunoSEQ multiplex PCR; TCRdb keeps only in-frame clonotypes and omits some of them. Here the sample spans some 150,000 clones, about 81% being singletons. The specimen was peripheral blood mononuclear cells (PBMCs), collected before the second cycle of nivolumab. These receptors were collected from a human donor with classical Hodgkin lymphoma. Both conserved end residues are part of each CDR3. D genes are given only for firm matches. Size tells how often a clone was seen (once, few, many) or the class of an expanded clone, and some rows leave it out.

J gene | D gene | clone size | V gene | CDR3 protein | CDR3 DNA
TRBJ2-7 | TRBD2 | few | TRBV4-3 | CASSQGFGKAGARPYEQYF | TGCGCCAGCAGCCAAGGGTTCGGTAAAGCGGGAGCCCGACCCTACGAGCAGTACTTC
TRBJ1-3 | . | . | TRBV29-1 | CSARRGISGNTIYF | TGCAGCGCCCGGCGGGGTATCTCTGGAAACACCATATATTTT
TRBJ1-4 | . | few | TRBV4-2 | CASSQTGANEKLFF | TGTGCCAGCAGCCAAACCGGGGCAAACGAAAAACTGTTTTTT
TRBJ2-2 | . | once | TRBV28 | CASSLSGRVAVFKTGELFF | TGTGCCAGCAGTTTATCTGGCAGGGTCGCGGTGTTCAAAACCGGGGAGCTGTTTTTT
TRBJ2-2 | . | . | TRBV19 | CASSIQGANTGELFF | TGTGCCAGTAGTATACAAGGGGCGAACACCGGGGAGCTGTTTTTT
TRBJ2-2 | . | few | TRBV18 | CASSPAGRLTGELFF | TGTGCCAGCTCACCAGCGGGAAGACTAACCGGGGAGCTGTTTTTT
TRBJ2-7 | TRBD1 | few | TRBV6-1 | CASSEVWTGGDEQYF | TGTGCCAGCAGTGAAGTTTGGACAGGGGGCGACGAGCAGTACTTC
TRBJ2-7 | . | . | TRBV11-2 | CASSRTGSASYEQYF | TGTGCCAGCAGCCGAACAGGGTCGGCCTCCTACGAGCAGTACTTC
TRBJ2-1 | TRBD2 | once | TRBV6-6 | CASSYRASGYNEQFF | TGTGCCAGCAGTTACCGGGCTAGCGGCTACAATGAGCAGTTCTTC
TRBJ1-3 | . | . | TRBV6-6 | CASQGWFIENTIYF | TGTGCCAGCCAGGGGTGGTTTATAGAAAACACCATATATTTT
TRBJ2-1 | . | once | TRBV20-1 | CSALLAYEQFF | TGCAGTGCCCTCCTAGCATATGAGCAGTTCTTC
TRBJ1-1 | TRBD1 | few | TRBV6-6 | CASSHRGSGTEAFF | TGTGCCAGCAGTCACAGGGGATCGGGGACTGAAGCTTTCTTT
TRBJ1-5 | TRBD1 | . | TRBV7-8 | CASSLYRGLRPQHF | TGTGCCAGCAGCTTATACAGGGGGCTTAGGCCCCAGCATTTT
TRBJ1-2 | . | . | TRBV6-6 | CASSYEGRGPNYGYTF | TGTGCCAGCAGTTACGAGGGCAGGGGCCCTAACTATGGCTACACCTTC
TRBJ1-1 | . | . | TRBV7-2 | CASSLKGATEAFF | TGTGCCAGCAGCTTAAAGGGTGCCACTGAAGCTTTCTTT
TRBJ2-7 | TRBD2 | . | TRBV6-5 | CASRPGGRIYEQYF | TGTGCCAGCAGGCCGGGGGGGAGGATCTACGAGCAGTACTTC
TRBJ2-4 | TRBD2 | few | TRBV11-2 | CASRPSVAGELGAKNIQYF | TGTGCCAGCAGGCCTTCGGTAGCGGGAGAGTTGGGCGCCAAAAACATTCAGTACTTC
TRBJ1-4 | TRBD1 | . | TRBV6-5 | CASSSTTGGEKLFF | TGTGCCAGCAGTTCCACGACAGGGGGCGAAAAACTGTTTTTT
TRBJ1-2 | . | . | TRBV6-6 | CASSYSGVAYGYTF | TGTGCCAGCAGTTACTCGGGAGTCGCCTATGGCTACACCTTC
TRBJ2-7 | . | . | TRBV6-5 | CASRALAAGSYEQYF | TGTGCCAGCAGAGCGCTAGCCGCTGGCTCCTACGAGCAGTACTTC
TRBJ2-7 | TRBD2 | . | TRBV19 | CASTLSGGYEQYF | TGTGCCAGTACCTTATCCGGGGGGTACGAGCAGTACTTC
TRBJ1-4 | . | . | TRBV9 | CASSANEKLFF | TGTGCCAGCAGCGCCAATGAAAAACTGTTTTTT
TRBJ1-5 | . | . | TRBV19 | CASSMVHDDQPQHF | TGTGCCAGTAGTATGGTACATGATGATCAGCCCCAGCATTTT
TRBJ1-2 | . | . | TRBV29-1 | CSVTLDSQTYGYTF | TGCAGCGTTACCCTGGACAGCCAAACCTATGGCTACACCTTC
TRBJ1-1 | . | . | TRBV5-1 | CASSFRVNTEAFF | TGCGCCAGCAGCTTCAGAGTGAACACTGAAGCTTTCTTT
TRBJ2-7 | TRBD2 | . | TRBV6-5 | CASSWLAGASYEQYF | TGTGCCAGCAGTTGGCTAGCGGGGGCCTCCTACGAGCAGTACTTC
TRBJ1-2 | TRBD1 | few | TRBV6-5 | CASSKTGTGYTF | TGTGCCAGCAGTAAGACAGGGACGGGCTACACCTTC
TRBJ2-7 | . | . | TRBV6-5 | CASSHGDNAYEQYF | TGTGCCAGCAGTCATGGGGACAACGCCTACGAGCAGTACTTC
TRBJ2-1 | TRBD2 | . | TRBV28 | CASSFPGLGQVKSSYNEQFF | TGTGCCAGCAGTTTCCCGGGACTAGGCCAGGTCAAGAGCTCCTACAATGAGCAGTTCTTC
TRBJ2-3 | . | . | TRBV11-3 | CASSLGTAFTDTQYF | TGTGCCAGCAGCTTAGGCACAGCGTTCACAGATACGCAGTATTTT
TRBJ1-1 | . | . | TRBV20-1 | CSARGATEAFF | TGCAGTGCTAGAGGGGCCACTGAAGCTTTCTTT
TRBJ2-7 | TRBD2 | . | TRBV27 | CASTPGTSGSYEQYF | TGTGCCAGTACCCCCGGGACTAGCGGTTCCTACGAGCAGTACTTC
TRBJ1-4 | . | . | TRBV6-1 | CASSEVGASEKLFF | TGTGCCAGCAGTGAGGTGGGGGCAAGTGAAAAACTGTTTTTT
TRBJ1-6 | . | . | TRBV4-1 | CASSQDRARSGSFTPLHF | TGCGCCAGCAGCCAAGATAGGGCCAGGAGCGGGAGTTTCACACCCCTCCACTTT
TRBJ2-1 | . | . | TRBV11-2 | CASSLGSEGVF | TGTGCCAGCAGCTTAGGGTCAGAGGGGGTCTTC
TRBJ2-6 | TRBD1 | once | TRBV6-1 | CASSAGTGRSGANVLTF | TGTGCCAGCAGTGCCGGGACAGGGAGGTCCGGGGCCAACGTCCTGACTTTC
TRBJ1-2 | . | . | TRBV5-4 | CASSLNLDSYGYTF | TGTGCCAGCAGCCTCAACCTCGACAGCTATGGCTACACCTTC
TRBJ2-7 | TRBD1 | once | TRBV19 | CASSIDLDRAFYEQYF | TGTGCCAGTAGTATAGATCTGGACAGGGCTTTTTACGAGCAGTACTTC
TRBJ1-6 | . | . | TRBV28 | CASSFGQRDSPLHF | TGTGCCAGCAGTTTCGGGCAGCGGGATTCACCCCTCCACTTT
TRBJ2-1 | TRBD2 | . | TRBV30 | CACMVLAGRYNEQFF | TGTGCCTGTATGGTCCTAGCGGGACGGTACAATGAGCAGTTCTTC
TRBJ1-2 | TRBD1 | few | TRBV27 | CASSLDRADSGGYTF | TGTGCCAGCAGTTTGGACAGGGCGGACTCGGGTGGCTACACCTTC
TRBJ2-6 | TRBD1 | . | TRBV7-3 | CASSWTGDGANVLTF | TGTGCCAGCAGCTGGACAGGGGATGGGGCCAACGTCCTGACTTTC
TRBJ2-2 | . | . | TRBV7-2 | CASSRASVNTGELFF | TGTGCCAGCAGCCGGGCCTCGGTGAACACCGGGGAGCTGTTTTTT
TRBJ2-5 | . | . | TRBV27 | CATAPGRHSQETQYF | TGTGCCACCGCCCCCGGCCGGCATTCTCAAGAGACCCAGTACTTC